Detailed here is one T cell receptor beta chain. These data come from a study of PD-L1 blockade in urothelial cancer. The CDR3 loop spans 14 amino acids. The V and J ends lost 1 base and 6 bases respectively, with 13 bases between them. Germline assignment: CDR1 MNHEY and CDR2 SMNVEV (reference sequence). This table comes from immunoSEQ multiplex PCR, and its TCRdb copy is limited to in-frame clones, with some not included. This table holds 30,000 to 35,000 clones, roughly 88% found once. The sequence derives from a man in his 60s with urothelial cancer. This specimen was PBMCs, taken around atezolizumab (anti-PD-L1) treatment. The genes are TRBV27 and TRBJ2-7, with D possibly matching TRBD1 (6 bases). The DNA of the CDR3 is TGTGCCAGCAGTTTATACTGGGGGCCCTTCGAGCAGTACTTC. It yields the protein CASSLYWGPFEQYF.